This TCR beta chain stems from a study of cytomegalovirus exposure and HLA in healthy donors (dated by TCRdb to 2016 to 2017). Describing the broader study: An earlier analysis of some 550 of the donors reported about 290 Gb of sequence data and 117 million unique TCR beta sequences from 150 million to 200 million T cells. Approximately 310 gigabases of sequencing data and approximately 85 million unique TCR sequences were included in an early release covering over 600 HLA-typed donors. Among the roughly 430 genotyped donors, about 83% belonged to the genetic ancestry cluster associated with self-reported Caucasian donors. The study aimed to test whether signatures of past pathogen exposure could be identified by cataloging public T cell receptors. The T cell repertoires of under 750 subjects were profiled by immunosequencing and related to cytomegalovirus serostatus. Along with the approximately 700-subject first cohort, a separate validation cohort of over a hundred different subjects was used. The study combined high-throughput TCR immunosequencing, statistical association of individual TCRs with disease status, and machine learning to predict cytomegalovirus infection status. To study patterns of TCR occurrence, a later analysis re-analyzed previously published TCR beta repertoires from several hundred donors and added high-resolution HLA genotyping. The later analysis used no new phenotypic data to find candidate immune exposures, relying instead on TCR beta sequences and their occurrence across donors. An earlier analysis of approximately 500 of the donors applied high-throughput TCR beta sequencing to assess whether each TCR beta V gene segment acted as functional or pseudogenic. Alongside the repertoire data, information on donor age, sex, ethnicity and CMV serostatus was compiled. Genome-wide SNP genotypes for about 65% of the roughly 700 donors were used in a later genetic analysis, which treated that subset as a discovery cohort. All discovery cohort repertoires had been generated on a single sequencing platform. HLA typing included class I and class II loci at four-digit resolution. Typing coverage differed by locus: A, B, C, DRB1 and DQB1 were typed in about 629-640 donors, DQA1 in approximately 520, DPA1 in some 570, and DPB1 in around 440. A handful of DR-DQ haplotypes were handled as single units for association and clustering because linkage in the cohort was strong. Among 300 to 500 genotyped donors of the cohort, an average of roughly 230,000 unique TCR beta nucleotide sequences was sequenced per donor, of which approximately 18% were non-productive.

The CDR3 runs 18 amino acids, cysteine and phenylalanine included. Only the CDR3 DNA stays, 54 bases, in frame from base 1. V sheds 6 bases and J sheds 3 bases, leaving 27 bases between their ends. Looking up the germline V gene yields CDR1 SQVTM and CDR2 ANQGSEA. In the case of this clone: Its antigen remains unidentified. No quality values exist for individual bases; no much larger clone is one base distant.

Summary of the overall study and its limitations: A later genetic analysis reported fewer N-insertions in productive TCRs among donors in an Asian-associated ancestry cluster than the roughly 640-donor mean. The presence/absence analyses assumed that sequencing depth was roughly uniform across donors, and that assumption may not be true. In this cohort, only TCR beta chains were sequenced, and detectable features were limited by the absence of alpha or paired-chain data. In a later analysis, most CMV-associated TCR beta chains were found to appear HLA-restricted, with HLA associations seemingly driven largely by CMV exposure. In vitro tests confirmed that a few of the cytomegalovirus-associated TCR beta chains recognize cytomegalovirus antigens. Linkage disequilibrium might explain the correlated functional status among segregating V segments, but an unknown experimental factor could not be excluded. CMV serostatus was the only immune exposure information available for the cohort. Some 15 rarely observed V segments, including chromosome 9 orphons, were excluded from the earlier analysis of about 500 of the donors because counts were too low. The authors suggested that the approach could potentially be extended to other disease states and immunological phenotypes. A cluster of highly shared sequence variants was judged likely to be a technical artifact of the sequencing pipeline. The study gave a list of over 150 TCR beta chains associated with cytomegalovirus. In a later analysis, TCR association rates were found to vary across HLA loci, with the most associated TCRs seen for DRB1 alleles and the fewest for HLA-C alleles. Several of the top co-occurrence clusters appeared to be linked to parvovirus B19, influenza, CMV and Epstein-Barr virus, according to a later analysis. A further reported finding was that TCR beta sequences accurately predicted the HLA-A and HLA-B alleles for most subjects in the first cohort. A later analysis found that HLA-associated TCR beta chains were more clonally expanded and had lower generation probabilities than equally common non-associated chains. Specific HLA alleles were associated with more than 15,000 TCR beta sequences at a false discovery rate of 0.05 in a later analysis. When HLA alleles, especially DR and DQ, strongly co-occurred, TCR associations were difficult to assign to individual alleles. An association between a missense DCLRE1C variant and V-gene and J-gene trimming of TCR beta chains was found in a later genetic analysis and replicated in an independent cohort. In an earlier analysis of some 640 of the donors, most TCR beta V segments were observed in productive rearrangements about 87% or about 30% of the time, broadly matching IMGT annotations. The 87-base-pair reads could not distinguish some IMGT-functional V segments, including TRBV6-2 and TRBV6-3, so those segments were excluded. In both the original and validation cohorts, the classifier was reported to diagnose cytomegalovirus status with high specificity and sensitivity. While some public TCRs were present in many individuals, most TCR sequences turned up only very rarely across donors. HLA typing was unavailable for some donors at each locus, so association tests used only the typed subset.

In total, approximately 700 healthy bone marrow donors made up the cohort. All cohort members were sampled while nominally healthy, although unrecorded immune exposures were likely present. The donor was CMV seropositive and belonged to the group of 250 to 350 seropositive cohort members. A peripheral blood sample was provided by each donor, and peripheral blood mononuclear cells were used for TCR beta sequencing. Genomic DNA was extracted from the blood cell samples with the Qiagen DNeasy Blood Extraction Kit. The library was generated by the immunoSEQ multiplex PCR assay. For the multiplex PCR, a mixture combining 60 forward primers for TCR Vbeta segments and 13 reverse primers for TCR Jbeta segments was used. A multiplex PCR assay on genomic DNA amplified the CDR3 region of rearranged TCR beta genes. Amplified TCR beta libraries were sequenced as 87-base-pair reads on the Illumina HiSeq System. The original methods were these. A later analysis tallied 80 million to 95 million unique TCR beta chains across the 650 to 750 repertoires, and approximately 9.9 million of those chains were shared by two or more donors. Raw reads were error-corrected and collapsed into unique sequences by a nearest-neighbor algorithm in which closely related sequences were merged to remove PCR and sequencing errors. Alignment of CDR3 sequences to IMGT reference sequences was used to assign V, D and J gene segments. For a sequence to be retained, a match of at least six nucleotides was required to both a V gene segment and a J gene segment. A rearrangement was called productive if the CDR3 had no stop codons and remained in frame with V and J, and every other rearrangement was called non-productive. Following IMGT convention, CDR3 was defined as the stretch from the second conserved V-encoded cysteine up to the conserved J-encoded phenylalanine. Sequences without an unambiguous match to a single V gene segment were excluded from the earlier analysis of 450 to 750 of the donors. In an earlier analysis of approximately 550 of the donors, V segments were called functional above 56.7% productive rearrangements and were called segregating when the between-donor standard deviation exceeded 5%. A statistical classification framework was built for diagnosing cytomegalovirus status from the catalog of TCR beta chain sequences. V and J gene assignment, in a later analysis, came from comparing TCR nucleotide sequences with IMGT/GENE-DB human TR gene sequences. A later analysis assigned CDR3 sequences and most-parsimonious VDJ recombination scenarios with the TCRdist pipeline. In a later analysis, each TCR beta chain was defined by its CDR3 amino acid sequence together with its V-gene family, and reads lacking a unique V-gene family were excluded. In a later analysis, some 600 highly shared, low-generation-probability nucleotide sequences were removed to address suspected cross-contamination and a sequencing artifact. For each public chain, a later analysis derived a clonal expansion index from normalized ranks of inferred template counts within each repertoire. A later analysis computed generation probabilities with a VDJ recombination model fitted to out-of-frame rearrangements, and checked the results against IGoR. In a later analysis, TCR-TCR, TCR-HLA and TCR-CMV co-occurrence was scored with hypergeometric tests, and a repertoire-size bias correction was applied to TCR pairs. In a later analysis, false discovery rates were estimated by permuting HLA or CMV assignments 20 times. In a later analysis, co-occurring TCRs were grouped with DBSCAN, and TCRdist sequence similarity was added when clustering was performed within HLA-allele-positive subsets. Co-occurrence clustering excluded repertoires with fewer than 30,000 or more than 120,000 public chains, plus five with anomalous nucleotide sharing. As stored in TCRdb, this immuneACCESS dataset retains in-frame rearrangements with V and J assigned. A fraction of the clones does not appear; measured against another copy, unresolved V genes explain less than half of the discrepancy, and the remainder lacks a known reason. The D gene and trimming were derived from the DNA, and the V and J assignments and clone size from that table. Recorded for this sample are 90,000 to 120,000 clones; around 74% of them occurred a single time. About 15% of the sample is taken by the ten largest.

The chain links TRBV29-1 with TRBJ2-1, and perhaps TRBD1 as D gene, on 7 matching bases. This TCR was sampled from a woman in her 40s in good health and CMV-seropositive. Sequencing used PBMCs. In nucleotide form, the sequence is TGCAGCGTCTTGATTGTTAATGCGGGACAGCGATACTACAATGAGCAGTTCTTC. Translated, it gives CSVLIVNAGQRYYNEQFF.